A single TCR beta chain is shown here with its context. Its cognate antigen has yet to be identified. Qualities for individual bases were not recorded, and no much larger clone is one base off. The library was built by means of the immunoSEQ multiplex PCR assay. For the multiplex PCR, a mixture combining 60 forward primers for TCR Vbeta segments and 13 reverse primers for TCR Jbeta segments was used. The CDR3 region of rearranged TCR beta genes was amplified from genomic DNA by a multiplex PCR assay. On the Illumina HiSeq System, the amplified TCR beta libraries were sequenced as 87-base-pair reads. The paper's data handling went like this. In a later analysis, some 80 million unique TCR beta chains were counted across the roughly 610 repertoires, and roughly 11 million of these chains were shared by at least two donors. Raw reads were error-corrected and collapsed into unique sequences with a nearest-neighbor algorithm that merged closely related sequences to remove PCR and sequencing errors. CDR3 sequences were aligned to IMGT reference sequences to assign V, D and J gene segments. For a sequence to be retained, a match of at least six nucleotides to both a V gene segment and a J gene segment was required. A rearrangement was called productive if the CDR3 had no stop codons and remained in frame with V and J, and every other rearrangement was called non-productive. Following IMGT convention, CDR3 was defined as the stretch from the second conserved V-encoded cysteine to the conserved J-encoded phenylalanine. The earlier analysis of 587 of the donors excluded sequences that lacked an unambiguous match to a single V gene segment. An earlier analysis of 587 of the donors classified V segments as functional when productive rearrangements were above 56.7% and as segregating when the standard deviation between donors was above 5%. A statistical classification framework was developed to diagnose cytomegalovirus status using the catalog of TCR beta chain sequences. In a later analysis, V and J genes were assigned by comparing TCR nucleotide sequences against IMGT/GENE-DB human TR gene sequences. Using the TCRdist pipeline, a later analysis assigned CDR3 sequences along with most-parsimonious VDJ recombination scenarios. In a later analysis, each TCR beta chain was defined by its CDR3 amino acid sequence together with its V-gene family, and reads lacking a unique V-gene family were excluded. In a later analysis, a few hundred highly shared, low-generation-probability nucleotide sequences were removed to address suspected cross-contamination and a sequencing artifact. A later analysis calculated a clonal expansion index for each public chain from normalized within-repertoire ranks of inferred template counts. In a later analysis, generation probabilities were computed with a VDJ recombination model fitted to out-of-frame rearrangements, and the resulting probabilities were checked against IGoR. A later analysis scored TCR-TCR, TCR-HLA and TCR-CMV co-occurrence with hypergeometric tests, applying a repertoire-size bias correction to TCR pairs. In a later analysis, false discovery rates were estimated by permuting HLA or CMV assignments 20 times. In a later analysis, co-occurring TCRs were grouped with DBSCAN, and TCRdist sequence similarity was added when clustering was performed within HLA-allele-positive subsets. Co-occurrence clustering excluded repertoires with fewer than 30,000 or more than 120,000 public chains, plus five with anomalous nucleotide sharing. TCRdb's version of the immuneACCESS table is confined to in-frame rearrangements and falls short of the full clone set. An unresolved V gene accounts for under half of the shortfall where checked; the remainder is of unknown origin. Clone size and the V and J calls come from that table; the DNA yielded D and trimming. Recorded for this sample are approximately 150,000 clones; 75% to 85% of them occurred a single time. Under 8% of the sample belongs to the ten largest clones.

These data originate in a study of cytomegalovirus exposure and HLA in healthy donors (dated by TCRdb to about 2017). Study-level background: An earlier analysis of 587 of the donors reported 250 to 300 Gb of sequence data and 117 million unique TCR beta sequences obtained from about 200 million T cells. Roughly 300 gigabases of sequencing data and tens of millions of unique TCR sequences were included in an early release covering about 600 HLA-typed donors. The genetic ancestry cluster associated with self-reported Caucasian donors included about 81% of the roughly 390 genotyped donors. The study aimed to test whether cataloging public T cell receptors could reveal signatures of past pathogen exposure. Using immunosequencing, the study profiled T cell repertoires from 500 to 800 subjects and related those repertoires to cytomegalovirus serostatus. Besides the first cohort of more than 650 subjects, a separate validation cohort made up of about 120 different subjects was used. High-throughput TCR immunosequencing, statistical association of individual TCRs with disease status, and machine learning were combined to predict cytomegalovirus infection status. In a later analysis, previously published TCR beta repertoires from several hundred donors were re-analyzed and high-resolution HLA genotyping was added so that TCR occurrence patterns could be studied. Rather than using new phenotypic data, the later analysis identified candidate immune exposures from TCR beta sequences and from how often those sequences occurred across donors. An earlier analysis of fewer than 700 of the donors applied high-throughput TCR beta sequencing to assess whether each TCR beta V gene segment acted as functional or pseudogenic. Donor age, sex, ethnicity and CMV serostatus were collected together with the repertoire data. Genome-wide SNP genotypes for about 65% of the 666 donors were used in a later genetic analysis, which treated that subset as a discovery cohort. Every repertoire in the discovery cohort had been generated on one and the same sequencing platform. Class I and class II HLA loci were covered by the typing at four-digit resolution. Typing coverage varied by locus: roughly 620-630 donors for A, B, C, DRB1 and DQB1; around 560 for DQA1; approximately 570 for DPA1; around 490 for DPB1. Four or five DR-DQ haplotypes were handled as single units for association and clustering because linkage in the cohort was strong. On average, roughly 200,000 unique TCR beta nucleotide sequences were sequenced per donor among more than 350 genotyped donors of the cohort, with roughly 18% of those sequences being non-productive.

The cohort consisted of hundreds of healthy bone marrow donors. Cohort members were all nominally healthy when sampled, although unrecorded immune exposures were likely present. The donor tested CMV seropositive, placing the donor among the 250 to 350 seropositive members of the cohort. Every donor gave a peripheral blood sample, and the peripheral blood mononuclear cells from that sample were used for TCR beta sequencing. The Qiagen DNeasy Blood Extraction Kit was used to extract genomic DNA from the blood cell samples. On the study overall, not on this receptor specifically: Because some donors lacked HLA typing at each locus, the association tests relied only on the typed subset. According to a later analysis, TCR association rates differed among HLA loci, with DRB1 alleles showing the most associated TCRs and HLA-C alleles showing the fewest. A few of the identified cytomegalovirus-associated TCR beta chains were confirmed in vitro to be specific for cytomegalovirus antigens. For the cohort, immune exposure information was limited to CMV serostatus. While some public TCRs were present in many individuals, most TCR sequences turned up only very rarely across donors. It was suggested by the authors that the approach could potentially be generalized to other disease states and immunological phenotypes. In both the original and validation cohorts, the classifier was reported to diagnose cytomegalovirus status with high specificity and sensitivity. Only TCR beta chains were sequenced in this cohort, and the absence of alpha or paired-chain data limited detectable features. Most CMV-associated TCR beta chains appeared to be HLA-restricted in a later analysis, and the HLA associations seemed to be driven largely by CMV exposure. The study gave a list of about 170 TCR beta chains associated with cytomegalovirus. In a later analysis, about 17,000 TCR beta sequences were associated with specific HLA alleles at a false discovery rate of 0.05. Presence/absence analyses assumed roughly uniform sequencing depth across donors, an assumption that may not hold. Compared with the roughly 700-donor mean, donors in an Asian-associated ancestry cluster had fewer N-insertions in productive TCRs, according to a later genetic analysis. The sequencing pipeline was judged likely to have produced a cluster of highly shared sequence variants as a technical artifact. Strong co-occurrence of HLA alleles, especially DR and DQ, made assigning TCR associations to individual alleles difficult. In an earlier analysis of approximately 590 of the donors, most TCR beta V segments appeared in productive rearrangements about 87% or about 30% of the time, broadly matching IMGT annotations. A further reported finding was that TCR beta sequences accurately predicted the HLA-A and HLA-B alleles for most subjects in the first cohort. The earlier analysis of 587 of the donors excluded about 16 rarely observed V segments, including chromosome 9 orphons, because counts were too low. Some IMGT-functional V segments, including TRBV6-2 and TRBV6-3, could not be told apart with the 87-base-pair reads, so those segments were excluded. A later analysis reported that several top co-occurrence clusters appeared linked to parvovirus B19, influenza, CMV and Epstein-Barr virus. In a later analysis, HLA-associated TCR beta chains were found to be more clonally expanded and to have lower generation probabilities than equally common non-associated chains. Linkage disequilibrium might explain the correlated functional status among segregating V segments, but an unknown experimental factor could not be ruled out. V-gene and J-gene trimming of TCR beta chains was associated with a missense DCLRE1C variant in a later genetic analysis, and the association was replicated in an independent cohort.

From cysteine to phenylalanine, the CDR3 is 15 amino acids long. Only the CDR3 DNA stays, 45 bases, in frame from base 1. V is clipped by 4 bases and J by 7 bases, and the sequence between their germline boundaries is 16 bases long. CDR1 and CDR2 are read off the germline V gene as MGHDK and SYGVNS. This TCR was sampled from a man aged 45-65 years in good health and CMV-seropositive. The sequencing sample was made of PBMCs. The V and J segments used are TRBV25-1 and TRBJ1-4, with no confident D gene call. The CDR3 corresponds to CASSGVGGWGEKLFF. The sequenced DNA is TGTGCCAGCAGTGGTGTTGGAGGGTGGGGTGAAAAACTGTTTTTT.